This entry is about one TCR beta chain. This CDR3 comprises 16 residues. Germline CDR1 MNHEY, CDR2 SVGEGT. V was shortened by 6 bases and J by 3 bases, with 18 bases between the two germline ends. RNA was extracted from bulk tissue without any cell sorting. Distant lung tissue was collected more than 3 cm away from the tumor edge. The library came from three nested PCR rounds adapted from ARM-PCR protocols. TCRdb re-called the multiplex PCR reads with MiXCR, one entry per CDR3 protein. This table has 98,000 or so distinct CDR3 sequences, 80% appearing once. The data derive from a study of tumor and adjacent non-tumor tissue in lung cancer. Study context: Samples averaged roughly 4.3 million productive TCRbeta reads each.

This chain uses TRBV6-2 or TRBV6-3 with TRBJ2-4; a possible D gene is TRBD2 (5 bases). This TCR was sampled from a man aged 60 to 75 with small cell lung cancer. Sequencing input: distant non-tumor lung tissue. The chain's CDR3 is CASSYRTDLLKNIQYF. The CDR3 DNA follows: TGTGCCAGCAGCTACCGGACTGACCTACTCAAAAACATTCAGTACTTC.